This T cell receptor beta chain comes out of a study of T cell responses to AZD1222 COVID-19 vaccine. Study as a whole: Analysis merged second doses at about 4 or about 12 weeks. Study-wide findings and caveats: Only a handful of AZD1222 recipients tested seropositive at baseline. In a largely white British group with more females than males, clonal diversity was possibly underestimated. The repertoires were collected only after the peak T cell response.

The assay was immunoSEQ multiplex PCR, and TCRdb's table has in-frame clones only and misses some. The data hold some 130,000 clones, with 85% to 90% observed a single time. Trimming removed 7 bases from V and 6 bases from J, with 14 bases in between. Germline loops: CDR1 SGHRS, CDR2 YFSETQ. The CDR3 extends over 12 amino acids. Worth noting for this clone: Its antigen remains unknown.

This TCR was sampled from an adult in good health. The rearrangement joins TRBV5-1 to TRBJ2-7; D call uncertain. This material consisted of peripheral blood, taken on day 0 of AZD1222 vaccination. Here the CDR3 DNA reads TGCGCCAGCTCCTCCCTGATCGGCGAGCAGTACTTC. It specifies CASSSLIGEQYF.